Shown below are 8 T cell receptor beta chains from a single sample sequenced in a study of T cell repertoires in ileal Crohn's disease. Here immunoSEQ multiplex PCR was the method, and the copy in TCRdb shows in-frame clones only, minus some. This sample has 5,000 or so clones, with over 70% found just once. Sequenced material: ileal tissue. The receptors stem from an adult with Crohn's disease.

The rearrangement joins TRBV6-6 to TRBJ1-5; 7 nucleotides match TRBD1. The CDR3 runs 13 residues. V was pared by 2 bases and J by 7 bases, with 2 bases of the junction left unmatched. Germline V lookup: CDR1 MNHNY, CDR2 SVGAGI (reference sequence). CDR3 DNA: TGTGCCAGCAGTTACGACAGGGTGCAGCCCCAGCATTTT. Amino acid sequence: CASSYDRVQPQHF.

The V call is TRBV29-1, the J call TRBJ2-2; 10 bases are shared with TRBD2. Germline values: CDR1 SQVTM, CDR2 ANQGSEA. This CDR3 has 14 residues. V shed 3 bases and J 4 bases; nucleotides not matched to a gene: 2. CDR3 amino acids: CSVESGRVTGELFF. The DNA for the CDR3 is TGCAGCGTTGAGAGCGGGAGGGTCACCGGGGAGCTGTTTTTT.

The rearrangement joins TRBV7-3 to TRBJ2-1; 11 bases are shared with TRBD2. The CDR3 loop spans 16 amino acids. Germline V gene data show CDR1 as SGHTA and CDR2 as FQGTGA. The ends lost 5 bases at V and 7 bases at J; junction bases unmatched: 10. The CDR3 loop is CASSPVGGLAENEQFF. The CDR3 DNA reads TGTGCCAGCAGCCCCGTTGGGGGACTAGCGGAGAATGAGCAGTTCTTC.

The chain carries TRBV7-9 and TRBJ1-3; TRBD1 matches at 7 bases. The CDR3 runs to 16 residues. The germline V gene has CDR1 SEHNR and CDR2 FQNEAQ (reference sequence). Germline trimming cut 6 bases from V and 1 base from J; bases unmatched to any gene: 9. CDR3 coding DNA: TGTGCCAGCAGTCCGGGACAGCCGTCGTCTGGAAACACCATATATTTT. Translation gives CASSPGQPSSGNTIYF.

The V gene is TRBV4-2, the J gene TRBJ2-1, with D maybe TRBD2 (6 bases). The CDR3 contains 17 residues. Per germline, CDR1 LGHNA and CDR2 YNFKEQ. Trimming left V 1 base short and J 1 base short, with 14 bases between. CDR3 loop: CASSQVVGGNSYNEQFF. The CDR3 DNA sequence: TGTGCCAGCAGCCAAGTTGTTGGCGGGAATTCCTACAATGAGCAGTTCTTC.

V and J are TRBV2 and TRBJ2-1; possibly TRBD1 for D (6 bases). CDR1 is SNHLY, CDR2 FYNNEI, per germline. Deletions cut 4 bases from V and 4 bases from J, with 8 bases between. The CDR3 runs to 13 residues. Written as DNA, the CDR3 is TGTGCCAGCAGTGTCGGACAGTACAATGAGCAGTTCTTC. Amino acids: CASSVGQYNEQFF. The full variable domain, with the rest looked up from reference TRBV2 and TRBJ2-1, is EPEVTQTPSHQVTQMGQEVILRCVPISNHLYFYWYRQILGQKVEFLVSFYNNEISEKSEIFDDQFSVERPDGSNFTLKIRSTKLEDSAMYFCASSVGQYNEQFFGPGTRLTVL.

The rearrangement links TRBV19 to TRBJ2-7; D possibly corresponds to TRBD2 (6 bases). Trimming stripped 7 bases from V and 3 bases from J, with 13 bases between. The germline gives CDR1 LNHDA, CDR2 SQIVND (reference sequence). The CDR3 has 13 residues. CDR3 region: CASMGQGGYEQYF. The DNA for the CDR3 is TGTGCCAGTATGGGGCAGGGAGGCTACGAGCAGTACTTC.

The gene calls are TRBV5-1 and TRBJ2-5; TRBD2 aligns across 8 bases. This CDR3 has 16 residues. Germline lookup yields CDR1 SGHRS and CDR2 YFSETQ. With V trimmed by 0 bases and J by 0 bases, 4 bases remained unmatched. Written as DNA, the CDR3 is TGCGCCAGCAGCTTGGTACAGCGGGGGCACCAAGAGACCCAGTACTTC. Protein sequence: CASSLVQRGHQETQYF.